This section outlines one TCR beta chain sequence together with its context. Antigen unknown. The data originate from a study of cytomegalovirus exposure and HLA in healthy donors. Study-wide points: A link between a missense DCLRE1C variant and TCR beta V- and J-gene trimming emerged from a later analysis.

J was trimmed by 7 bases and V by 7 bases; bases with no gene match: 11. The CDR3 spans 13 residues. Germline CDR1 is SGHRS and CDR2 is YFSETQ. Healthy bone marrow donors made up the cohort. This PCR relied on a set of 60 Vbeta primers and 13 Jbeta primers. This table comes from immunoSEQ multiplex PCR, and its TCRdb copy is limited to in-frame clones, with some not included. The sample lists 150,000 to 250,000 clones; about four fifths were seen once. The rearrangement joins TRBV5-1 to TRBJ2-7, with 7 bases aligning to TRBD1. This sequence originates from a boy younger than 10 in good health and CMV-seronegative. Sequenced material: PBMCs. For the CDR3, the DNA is TGCGCCAGCCGCAGTGGGGCAGGGGGTGAGCAGTACTTC. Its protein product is CASRSGAGGEQYF.